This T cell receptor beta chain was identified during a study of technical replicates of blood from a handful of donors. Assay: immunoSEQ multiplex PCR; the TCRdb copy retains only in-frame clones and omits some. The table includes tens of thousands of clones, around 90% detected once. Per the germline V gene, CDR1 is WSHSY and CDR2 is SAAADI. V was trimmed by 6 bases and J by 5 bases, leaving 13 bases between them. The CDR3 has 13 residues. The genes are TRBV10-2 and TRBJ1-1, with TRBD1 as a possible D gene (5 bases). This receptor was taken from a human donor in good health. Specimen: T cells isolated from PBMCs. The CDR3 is CASRSGGWTEAFF. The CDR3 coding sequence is TGCGCCAGCAGGTCGGGGGGGTGGACTGAAGCTTTCTTT.